This TCR beta chain is from a study of shared clonotypes between healthy human individuals. The germline V and J ends were trimmed by 0 bases and 5 bases, with 16 bases remaining between them. The CDR3 totals 16 residues. Per the germline V gene, CDR1 is MNHEY and CDR2 is SVGAGI. A word on this clone: Its antigen is as yet unknown.

Produced via immunoSEQ multiplex PCR; TCRdb's table is partial and in-frame only. The sample holds about 2.3 million clones; approximately 93% are singletons and the top ten take around 0.4%. Overall study findings and caveats: Estimated clonotype richness was generally higher in naive than memory subsets.

The chain carries TRBV6-5 and TRBJ2-5; D call uncertain. This receptor was taken from a man younger than 30 in good health. Some clones in this sample may be carry-over from other donors' samples. Sequenced input: naive CD4+ T cells from PBMCs. Subset in this sample: CD45RA+ positively selected. Written as DNA, the CDR3 is TGTGCCAGCAGTTACTCGATTTCGTCCAGGCGGGAGACCCAGTACTTC. It translates to CASSYSISSRRETQYF.